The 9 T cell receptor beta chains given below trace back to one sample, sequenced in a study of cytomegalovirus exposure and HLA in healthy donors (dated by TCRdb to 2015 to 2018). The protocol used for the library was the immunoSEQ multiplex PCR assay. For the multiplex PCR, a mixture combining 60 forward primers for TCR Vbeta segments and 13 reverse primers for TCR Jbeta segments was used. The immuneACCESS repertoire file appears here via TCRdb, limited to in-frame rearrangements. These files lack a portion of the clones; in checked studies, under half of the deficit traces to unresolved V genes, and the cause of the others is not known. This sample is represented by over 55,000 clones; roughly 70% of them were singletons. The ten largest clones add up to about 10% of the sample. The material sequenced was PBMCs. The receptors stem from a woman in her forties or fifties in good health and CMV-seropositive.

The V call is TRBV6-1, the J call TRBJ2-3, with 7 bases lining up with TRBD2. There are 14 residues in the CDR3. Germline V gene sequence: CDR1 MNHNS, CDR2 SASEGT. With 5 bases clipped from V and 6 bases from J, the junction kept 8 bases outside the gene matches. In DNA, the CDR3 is TGTGCCAGCAGTCTCACGGGGGGTCCGGATACGCAGTATTTT. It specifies CASSLTGGPDTQYF.

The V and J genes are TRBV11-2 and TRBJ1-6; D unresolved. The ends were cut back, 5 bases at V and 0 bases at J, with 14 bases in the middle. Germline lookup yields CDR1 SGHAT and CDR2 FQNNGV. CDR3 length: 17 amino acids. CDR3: CASSLRGSISYNSPLHF. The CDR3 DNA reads TGTGCCAGCAGCCTCCGCGGAAGCATCTCCTATAATTCACCCCTCCACTTT.

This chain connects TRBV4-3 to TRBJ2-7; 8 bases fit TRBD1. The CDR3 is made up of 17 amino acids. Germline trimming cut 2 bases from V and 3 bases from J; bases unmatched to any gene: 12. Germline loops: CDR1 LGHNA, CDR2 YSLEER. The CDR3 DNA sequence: TGCGCCAGCAGCCAACTCCCCCTCGGGACAGGAGACTACGAGCAGTACTTC. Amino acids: CASSQLPLGTGDYEQYF.

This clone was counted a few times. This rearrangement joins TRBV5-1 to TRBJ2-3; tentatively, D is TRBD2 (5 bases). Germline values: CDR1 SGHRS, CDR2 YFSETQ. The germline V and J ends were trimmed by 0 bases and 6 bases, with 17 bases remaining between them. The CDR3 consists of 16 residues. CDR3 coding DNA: TGCGCCAGCAGCTTGGGGGGTCTGGACTTCACCGATACGCAGTATTTT. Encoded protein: CASSLGGLDFTDTQYF.

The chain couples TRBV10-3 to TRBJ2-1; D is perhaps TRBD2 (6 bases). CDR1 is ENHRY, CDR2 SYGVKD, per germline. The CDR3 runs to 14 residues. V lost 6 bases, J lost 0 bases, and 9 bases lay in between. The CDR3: CAIREGSSYNEQFF. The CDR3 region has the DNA TGTGCCATCAGGGAGGGGAGCTCCTACAATGAGCAGTTCTTC.

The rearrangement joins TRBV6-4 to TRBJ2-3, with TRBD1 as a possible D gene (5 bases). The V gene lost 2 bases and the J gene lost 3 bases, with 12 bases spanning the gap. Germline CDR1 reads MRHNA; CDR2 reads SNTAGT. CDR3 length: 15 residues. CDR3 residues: CASSDGAGLTDTQYF. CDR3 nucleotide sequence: TGTGCCAGCAGTGACGGGGCAGGGCTTACAGATACGCAGTATTTT.

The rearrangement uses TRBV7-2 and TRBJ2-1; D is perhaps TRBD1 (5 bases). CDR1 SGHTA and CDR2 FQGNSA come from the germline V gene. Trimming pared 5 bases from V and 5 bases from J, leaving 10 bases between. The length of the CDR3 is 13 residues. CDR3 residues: CASSIRVDNEQFF. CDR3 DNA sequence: TGTGCCAGCAGCATCAGGGTAGACAATGAGCAGTTCTTC.

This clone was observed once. CDR3 bases: TGTGCCATCAGTGACAGGCCCGGTAACCAAGAGACCCAGTACTTC. Its protein product is CAISDRPGNQETQYF. The chain carries TRBV10-3 and TRBJ2-5; D remains unclear. The V end lost 3 bases, the J end lost 0 bases, and 11 bases lay between the germline ends. Germline CDR1 reads ENHRY; CDR2 reads SYGVKD. The CDR3 has 15 amino acids.

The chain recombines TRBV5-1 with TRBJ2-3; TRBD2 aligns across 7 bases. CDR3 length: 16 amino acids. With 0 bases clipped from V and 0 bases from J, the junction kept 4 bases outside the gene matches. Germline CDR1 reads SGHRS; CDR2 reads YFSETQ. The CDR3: CASSLGRGDSTDTQYF. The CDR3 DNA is TGCGCCAGCAGCTTGGGTCGGGGGGACAGCACAGATACGCAGTATTTT.